A single sample is the source of the 18 T cell receptor beta chains below, sequenced in a study of blood T cell repertoires in COVID-19. Profiling relied on immunoSEQ multiplex PCR, and the TCRdb table lists in-frame clones only, not all of them. The table includes 35,000 to 50,000 clones, 90% detected once. Input material: peripheral blood. Receptors originate from a man aged 50-59 years with active COVID-19.

The gene calls are TRBV5-1 and TRBJ2-5; 12 bases line up with TRBD1. Trimming took 4 bases from V and 5 from J; bases not matched to a gene: 9. CDR1 is SGHRS, CDR2 YFSETQ, per germline. CDR3 size: 16 residues. CDR3 in amino acids: CASSPEGQGAFETQYF. The CDR3, as DNA: TGCGCCAGCAGCCCGGAGGGACAGGGGGCTTTCGAGACCCAGTACTTC.

The rearrangement links TRBV13 to TRBJ2-2; 8 bases are shared with TRBD2. The germline gives CDR1 PRHDT, CDR2 FYEKMQ (reference sequence). This CDR3 spans 18 amino acids. V lost 5 bases, J lost 2 bases, and 13 bases stayed unmatched. The CDR3 coding sequence is TGTGCCAGCAGCCACCCCCGGGGGGGGGCGCGCAACACCGGGGAGCTGTTTTTT. It yields the protein CASSHPRGGARNTGELFF.

Written as DNA, the CDR3 is TGTGCCAGCAGCCAGTATGCCGGGACCCAGCATTTT. This translates into CASSQYAGTQHF. V usage is TRBV14 and J usage is TRBJ1-5, with D uncertain. The CDR3 is 12 amino acids. CDR1 and CDR2 (germline): SGHDN, FVKESK. Trimming took 3 bases from V and 11 from J, leaving 11 bases between them.

Only one count was recorded for this clone. The V gene is TRBV4-3, the J gene TRBJ2-1; 7 nucleotides align to TRBD2. The CDR3 has 13 residues. V was pared by 3 bases and J by 8 bases, with 4 bases of the junction left unmatched. Germline-derived CDR1 and CDR2 are LGHNA and YSLEER. CDR3 bases: TGCGCCAGCAGCCAGTACCGGGGGGATGAGCAGTTCTTC. It codes for CASSQYRGDEQFF.

CDR3 in amino acids: CASSALHRGTVIYEQYF. DNA of the CDR3: TGTGCCAGCAGCGCCCTACATCGGGGGACAGTTATCTACGAGCAGTACTTC. V is TRBV21-1 and J is TRBJ2-7; TRBD1 is the table's D call, not checked against the DNA. TRBV21-1 is a pseudogene. The CDR3 totals 17 residues.

V and J are TRBV7-8 and TRBJ2-5, with TRBD1 identical over 9 bases. The CDR3 runs 14 residues. The V gene end was trimmed by 4 bases and the J gene end by 5 bases; junction bases not matched to a gene: 5. Germline V gene sequence: CDR1 SGHVS, CDR2 FQNEAQ. The CDR3 spells CASSSTGGLETQYF. The CDR3 nucleotides are TGTGCCAGCAGCTCGACAGGGGGGCTGGAGACCCAGTACTTC.

V is TRBV19 and J is TRBJ1-5, with TRBD1 matching 8 bases. CDR1 is LNHDA, CDR2 SQIVND, per germline (reference sequence). The ends lost 7 bases at V and 5 bases at J; junction bases unmatched: 7. This CDR3 is built from 14 residues. The DNA of the CDR3 is TGTGCCAGTAAAGAGAACAGGGGGGATCAGCCCCAGCATTTT. Translation gives CASKENRGDQPQHF.

DNA of the CDR3: TGTGCCAAAGGGGGCAGTGACTATGGCTACACCTTC. Protein: CAKGGSDYGYTF. The rearrangement joins TRBV7-2 to TRBJ1-2; TRBD1 agrees at 7 bases. Germline loops: CDR1 SGHTA, CDR2 FQGNSA. This CDR3 comprises 12 residues. Losses at the gene ends were 10 bases for V and 3 bases for J; bases not matched to a gene: 5.

The V call is TRBV10-3, the J call TRBJ2-2; D perhaps matches TRBD1 (7 bases). The CDR3 spans 18 residues. The V and J ends lost 11 bases and 0 bases respectively, with 25 bases between them. Germline loops: CDR1 ENHRY, CDR2 SYGVKD. The CDR3 sequence: CAVDPRGEIRANTGELFF. The CDR3 DNA is TGTGCCGTCGACCCCAGGGGGGAGATACGAGCGAACACCGGGGAGCTGTTTTTT.

This clone was seen just once. This chain joins TRBV6-1 and TRBJ2-3, with TRBD2 matching 8 bases. Germline V gives CDR1 MNHNS, CDR2 SASEGT. The CDR3 is 15 residues long. J lost 0 bases, V lost 2 bases, and 1 base had no gene match. The CDR3 sequence is CASSERGGSTDTQYF. The CDR3, as DNA: TGTGCCAGCAGTGAACGGGGGGGGAGCACAGATACGCAGTATTTT.

The chain links TRBV29-1 to TRBJ2-7; maybe TRBD1 (6 bases). This CDR3 region has 11 residues. V was cut by 6 bases and J by 3 bases, with 9 bases left in between. The germline CDR1 and CDR2 sequences are SQVTM and ANQGSEA. The CDR3 DNA follows: TGCAGCGTCGCACAGGGCTACGAGCAGTACTTC. Its translation is CSVAQGYEQYF.

V usage is TRBV15 and J usage is TRBJ2-3; 9 nucleotides match TRBD2. The CDR3 covers 15 residues. CDR1 is LNHNV and CDR2 is YYDKDF in the germline V gene (reference sequence). Trimming removed 5 bases from V and 7 bases from J; junction bases left unmatched: 10. The CDR3 reads CATSEGRGGANTQYF. CDR3 DNA sequence: TGTGCCACCAGCGAAGGGCGGGGGGGCGCGAATACGCAGTATTTT.

The genes are TRBV3-1 (or the pseudogene TRBV3-2) and TRBJ2-3, with 7 bases that match TRBD1. Trimming cost V 4 bases and J 0 bases; bases outside gene matches: 4. Germline values: CDR1 LGHDT, CDR2 YNNKEL (reference sequence). The CDR3 is 15 amino acids. The CDR3 DNA reads TGTGCCAGCAGCCTGGGACAGAGCAGCACAGATACGCAGTATTTT. Encoded protein: CASSLGQSSTDTQYF.

The chain carries TRBV5-8 and TRBJ1-2, with 7 positions matching TRBD1. CDR3 size: 15 residues. Germline V lookup: CDR1 SGHTS, CDR2 YDEGEE. V shed 7 bases, J shed 4 bases, and the junction held 13 bases outside the gene matches. CDR3 in DNA: TGTGCCAGCCGGTTTAGGGGGCTTGACTTCTATGGCTACACCTTC. Its protein is CASRFRGLDFYGYTF.

There are a few counts of this clone. The gene calls are TRBV5-4 and TRBJ2-3, with 8 bases matching TRBD2. Germline V gene lookup returns CDR1 SGHNT and CDR2 YYREEE (reference sequence). V lost 6 bases to trimming and J lost 1 base; unmatched junction nucleotides: 7. The CDR3 has 15 residues. CDR3 in DNA: TGTGCCAGCAAGAGTGGGCGGGGGGGCACAGATACGCAGTATTTT. Translated, it gives CASKSGRGGTDTQYF.

The chain carries TRBV6-5 and TRBJ2-3, with D possibly being TRBD1 (6 bases). Germline lookup yields CDR1 MNHEY and CDR2 SVGAGI. The CDR3 is made up of 16 amino acids. The V end lost 2 bases, the J end lost 2 bases, and 14 bases lay between the germline ends. In DNA, the CDR3 is TGTGCCAGCAGTTACCTTGGACAGCTAAACACAGATACGCAGTATTTT. This translates into CASSYLGQLNTDTQYF.

The CDR3 loop is CASSETGPFTEAFF. CDR3 coding DNA: TGCGCCAGCAGCGAGACAGGTCCTTTCACTGAAGCTTTCTTT. J is TRBJ1-1 and V is TRBV5-1; TRBD1 is a possible D gene (6 bases). There are 14 residues in the CDR3. V gave up 4 bases and J gave up 4 bases, with 14 bases separating them. Germline CDR1 and CDR2: SGHRS and YFSETQ.

This clone has only one observation. The chain uses TRBV14 and TRBJ2-1; D gene uncertain. V was shortened by 1 base and J by 0 bases, with 7 bases between the two germline ends. The length of the CDR3 is 15 residues. In germline, CDR1 is SGHDN, CDR2 FVKESK. The DNA of the CDR3 is TGTGCCAGCAGCCAAGTTTCGGTCTCCTACAATGAGCAGTTCTTC. As protein: CASSQVSVSYNEQFF.